This T cell receptor beta chain is drawn from a study of shared clonotypes between healthy human individuals. Study-wide findings and caveats: Between several donors, naive CD4 clonotypes were shared at a level of around 4.9%.

The CDR3 totals 15 residues. In germline, CDR1 is MDHEN, CDR2 SYDVKM. V trimming: 4 bases; J trimming: 0 bases; junction bases outside the gene matches: 5. To note about this clone: Its antigen is unknown.

Data came from immunoSEQ multiplex PCR; TCRdb stores just in-frame clones and leaves some out. Among millions of clones listed, around 94% were seen once. The receptor comes from a young man in good health. This chain links TRBV28 with TRBJ1-2, with 7 nucleotides matching TRBD1. Sequenced sample: naive CD4+ T cells sorted from blood. Subset reported: CD45RA+ positively selected. The CDR3 sequence is CASSSLGQANYGYTF. CDR3 DNA: TGTGCCAGCAGTTCCCTCGGACAGGCTAACTATGGCTACACCTTC.